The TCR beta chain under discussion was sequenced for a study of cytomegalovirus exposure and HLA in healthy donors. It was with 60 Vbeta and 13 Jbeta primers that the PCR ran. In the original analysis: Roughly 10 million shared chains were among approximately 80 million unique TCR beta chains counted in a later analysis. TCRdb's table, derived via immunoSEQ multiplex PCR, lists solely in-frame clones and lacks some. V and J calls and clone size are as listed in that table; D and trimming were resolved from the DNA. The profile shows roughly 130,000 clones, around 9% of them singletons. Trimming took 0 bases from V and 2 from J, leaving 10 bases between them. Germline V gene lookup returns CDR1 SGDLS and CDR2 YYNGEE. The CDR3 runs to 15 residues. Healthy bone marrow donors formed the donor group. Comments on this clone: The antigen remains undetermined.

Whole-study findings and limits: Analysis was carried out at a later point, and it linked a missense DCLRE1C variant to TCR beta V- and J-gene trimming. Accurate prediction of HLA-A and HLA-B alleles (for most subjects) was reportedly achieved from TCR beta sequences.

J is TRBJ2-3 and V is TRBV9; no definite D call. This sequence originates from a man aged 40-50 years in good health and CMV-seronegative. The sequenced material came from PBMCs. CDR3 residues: CASSVGVSFTDTQYF. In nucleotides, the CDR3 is TGTGCCAGCAGCGTAGGAGTTAGTTTCACAGATACGCAGTATTTT.